This TCR beta chain originates from a study of T cell changes during pregnancy in multiple sclerosis. The length of the CDR3 is 16 residues. Germline V CDR1 and CDR2: SGHRS, YFSETQ. V was cut by 2 bases and J by 4 bases, with 15 bases left in between. The table came from immunoSEQ multiplex PCR; TCRdb's copy has only in-frame clones and leaves some out. The data contain some 31,000 clones, more than 75% of them singletons. V is TRBV5-1 and J is TRBJ2-2, with D maybe TRBD1 (5 bases). The source was CD4+ T cells from peripheral blood mononuclear cells, collected in the second trimester of pregnancy. The receptor was isolated from a female donor in good health, enrolled as a control in a pregnancy study. The CDR3 spells CASSFGRQGFTGELFF. The CDR3, as DNA: TGCGCCAGCAGCTTTGGGCGCCAGGGATTCACCGGGGAGCTGTTTTTT.